This T cell receptor (beta chain) was captured in a study of radiation and T cells in renal cell carcinoma. Study-level results: From baseline, blood top tumor clonotypes peaked at 2 weeks post-radiation.

With respect to this clone: Its antigen is as yet unknown.

Only in-frame clones appear in the TCRdb table, and some are missing; sequencing was by immunoSEQ multiplex PCR. Here the sample spans about 170,000 clones, roughly 90% being singletons. Time point described: blood 4 weeks post-SBRT, at nephrectomy. Described treatment: 15 Gy SBRT to primary tumor, nephrectomy 4 weeks later. Nephrectomy followed 15 Gy stereotactic body radiation by 4 weeks. Radiation-treated patients gave blood at baseline, week 2 and week 4. The patient's renal cell carcinoma had clear cell pathology. The specimen comprised blood, sampled from a patient whose treatment included radiotherapy and nephrectomy. The sequence derives from a woman in her forties or fifties with renal cell carcinoma.

DNA for the CDR3: TGTGCCAGTAGTACCAGCTTCGGGACAGGGGGAGACACTGAAGCTTTCTTT. Protein sequence: CASSTSFGTGGDTEAFF. This sequence joins TRBV19 and TRBJ1-1, with 11 bases aligning to TRBD1. Germline V CDR1 and CDR2: LNHDA, SQIVND (reference sequence). The V and J ends lost 4 bases and 3 bases, in that order; junction bases with no gene match: 10. The CDR3 has 17 residues.